This T cell receptor (beta chain) was profiled in a study of T-cell reconstitution after alpha-beta-depleted transplantation in children (dated by TCRdb to 2016 to 2018). About the study as a whole: Using TCR repertoire profiling, the study quantitatively followed how T-cell immune reconstitution unfolded in children after TCRalphabeta/CD19-depleted allogeneic hematopoietic cell transplantation. Results and caveats for the whole study, not just this receptor: The apparently early alphabetaT-cell count recovery about two months after transplant was reportedly dependent on only several hundred rapidly expanded clones derived from non-depleted graft cells. The high TCRbeta diversity at day 60 in some patients was ascribed to recipient T cells and intrathymic progenitors that had survived conditioning. The frequencies of hyperexpanded clones fell over the following months, and after one year, T-cell counts and TCRbeta diversity were mostly attributed to newly produced T cells.

With regard to this clonotype: Its target antigen remains unknown. No much larger clone is present one base from it, and per-base qualities are unavailable.

Libraries were built with PCR. Sequencing used an Illumina HiSeq 2500. To normalize quantification of the TCRbeta repertoire, the TCR libraries were built with molecular barcoding that relied on unique molecular identifiers. TCRdb redid the processing of the public reads, applying fastp at Q25 and MiXCR, and retained in-frame beta chains. One record per CDR3 amino acid sequence lists the most common genes and DNA. The sample table shows roughly 340,000 distinct CDR3 sequences, and roughly 17% are seen once. The ten most abundant clones make up about 41% of the sample. The germline V gene provides CDR1 SGHRS and CDR2 YFSETQ. From its cysteine to its phenylalanine, the CDR3 spans 15 amino acids. Only CDR3 DNA is held: 45 bases, read in frame from base 1. V and J lose 4 bases and 0 bases, and a span of 13 bases separates them. This specimen's treatment or condition label, interpreted: allogeneic hematopoietic cell transplantation with graft depleted of TCRalphabeta T cells and CD19 B cells. The children who served as transplant recipients had been given grafts of TCRalphabeta/CD19-depleted allogeneic hematopoietic cells.

The sample in question was PBMCs, mostly from graft donor cells, obtained 360 days after TCRalphabeta/CD19-depleted stem cell transplant. This receptor chain uses TRBV5-1 and TRBJ1-1, with no confident D gene call. The sequence was obtained from a male patient aged 2-10 years who had a stem cell transplant for acute lymphoblastic leukemia, so the T cells may come from the graft donor. CDR3 reads: CASSLNDLLNTEAFF. In nucleotide form, the sequence is TGCGCCAGCAGCCTAAACGACCTATTGAACACTGAAGCTTTCTTT.